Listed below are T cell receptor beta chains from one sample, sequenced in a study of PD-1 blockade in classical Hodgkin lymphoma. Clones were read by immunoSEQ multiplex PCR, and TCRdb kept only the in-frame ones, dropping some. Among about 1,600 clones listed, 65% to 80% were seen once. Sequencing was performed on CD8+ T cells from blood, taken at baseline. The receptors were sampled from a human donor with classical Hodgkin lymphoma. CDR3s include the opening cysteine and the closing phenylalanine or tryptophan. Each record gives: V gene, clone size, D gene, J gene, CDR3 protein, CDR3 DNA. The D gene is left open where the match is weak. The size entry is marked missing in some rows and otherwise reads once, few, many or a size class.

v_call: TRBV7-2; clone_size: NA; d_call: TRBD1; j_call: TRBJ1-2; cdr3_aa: CASSVEGGRGGSGYTF; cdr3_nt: TGTGCCAGCAGCGTAGAGGGGGGGCGAGGGGGCAGTGGCTACACCTTC
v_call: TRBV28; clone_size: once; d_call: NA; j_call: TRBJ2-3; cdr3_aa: CASSFLDTSTDTQYF; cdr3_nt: TGTGCCAGCAGTTTTTTGGACACAAGCACAGATACGCAGTATTTT
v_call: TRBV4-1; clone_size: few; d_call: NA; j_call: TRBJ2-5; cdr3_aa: CASTDTGQETQYF; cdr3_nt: TGCGCCAGCACCGACACAGGGCAAGAGACCCAGTACTTC
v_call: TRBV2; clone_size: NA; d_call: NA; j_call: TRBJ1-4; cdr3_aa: CASRDPPGEKLFF; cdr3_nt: TGTGCCAGCAGGGACCCCCCGGGGGAAAAACTGTTTTTT
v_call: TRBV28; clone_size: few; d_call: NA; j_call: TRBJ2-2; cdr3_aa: CASSFRRLGKGSTGELFF; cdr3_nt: TGTGCCAGCAGTTTTAGGCGGCTAGGAAAGGGTAGCACCGGGGAGCTGTTTTTT
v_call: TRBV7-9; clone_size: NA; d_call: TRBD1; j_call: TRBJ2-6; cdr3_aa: CASATGARSGANVLTF; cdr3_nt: TGTGCCAGCGCTACAGGGGCCCGATCTGGGGCCAACGTCCTGACTTTC
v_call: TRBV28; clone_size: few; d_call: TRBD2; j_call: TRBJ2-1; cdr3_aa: CASSASSGRALDEQFF; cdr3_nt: TGTGCCAGCAGTGCCTCTAGCGGGAGGGCCCTCGATGAGCAGTTCTTC
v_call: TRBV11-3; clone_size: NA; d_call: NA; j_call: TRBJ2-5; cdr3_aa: CASSLTDSRHETQYF; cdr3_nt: TGTGCCAGCAGCCTTACGGACAGCCGACACGAGACCCAGTACTTC
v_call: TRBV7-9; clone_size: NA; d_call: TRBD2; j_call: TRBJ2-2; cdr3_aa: CASSLPSGRSYGELFF; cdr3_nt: TGTGCCAGCAGCTTACCCAGCGGGAGATCTTACGGGGAGCTGTTTTTT
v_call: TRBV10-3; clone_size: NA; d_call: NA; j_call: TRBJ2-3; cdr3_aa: CAISEKGGVDTQYF; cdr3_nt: TGTGCCATCAGTGAGAAAGGGGGGGTCGATACGCAGTATTTT
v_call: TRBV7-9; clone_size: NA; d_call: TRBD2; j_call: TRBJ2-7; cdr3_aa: CASSPSSGSGTYEQYF; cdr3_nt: TGTGCCAGCAGCCCGTCCAGCGGGAGTGGGACCTACGAGCAGTACTTC
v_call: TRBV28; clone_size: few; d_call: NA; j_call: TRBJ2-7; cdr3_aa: CASSLIQGNEQYF; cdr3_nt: TGTGCCAGCAGTTTAATACAGGGTAACGAGCAGTACTTC
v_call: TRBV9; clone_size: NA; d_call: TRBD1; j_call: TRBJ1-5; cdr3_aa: CASSAGTAGGWPQHF; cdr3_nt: TGTGCCAGCAGCGCCGGGACAGCCGGTGGGTGGCCCCAGCATTTT
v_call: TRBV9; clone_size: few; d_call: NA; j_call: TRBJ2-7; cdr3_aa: CASSVELGGPSYEQYF; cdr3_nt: TGTGCCAGCAGCGTAGAATTGGGGGGACCCTCCTACGAGCAGTACTTC
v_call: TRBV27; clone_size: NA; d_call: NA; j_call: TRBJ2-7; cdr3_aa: CASSFGGTYEQYF; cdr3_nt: TGTGCCAGCAGTTTTGGCGGAACCTACGAGCAGTACTTC
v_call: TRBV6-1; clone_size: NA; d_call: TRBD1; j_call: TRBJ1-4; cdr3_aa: CASSEEPGGPNEKLFF; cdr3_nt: TGTGCCAGCAGTGAAGAACCAGGGGGCCCGAATGAAAAACTGTTTTTT
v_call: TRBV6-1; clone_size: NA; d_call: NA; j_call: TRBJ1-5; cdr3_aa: CASRSAPTTSAQHF; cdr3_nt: TGTGCCAGCAGGTCGGCGCCCACGACATCAGCCCAGCATTTT
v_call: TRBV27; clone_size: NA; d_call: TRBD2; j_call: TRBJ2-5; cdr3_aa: CASSTDGTSGQETQYF; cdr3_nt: TGTGCCAGCAGTACAGACGGGACTAGCGGACAAGAGACCCAGTACTTC
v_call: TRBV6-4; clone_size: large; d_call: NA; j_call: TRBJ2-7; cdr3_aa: CASSDESDFAYEQYF; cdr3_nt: TGTGCCAGCAGTGACGAGTCGGACTTCGCCTACGAGCAGTACTTC
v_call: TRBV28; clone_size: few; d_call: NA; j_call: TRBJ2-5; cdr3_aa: CASSLETGGGTETQYF; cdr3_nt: TGTGCCAGCAGTTTAGAAACAGGGGGAGGGACAGAGACCCAGTACTTC
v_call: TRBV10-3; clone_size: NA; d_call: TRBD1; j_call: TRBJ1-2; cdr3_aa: CAIRKTGGYGYTF; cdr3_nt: TGTGCCATCAGGAAGACAGGGGGCTATGGCTACACCTTC
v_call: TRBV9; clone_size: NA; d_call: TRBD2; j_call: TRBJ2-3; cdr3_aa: CASSASGSTDTQYF; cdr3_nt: TGTGCCAGCAGCGCTAGCGGGAGCACAGATACGCAGTATTTT
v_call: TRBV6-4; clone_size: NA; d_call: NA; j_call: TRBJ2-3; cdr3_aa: CASSDGQTQSTQYF; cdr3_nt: TGTGCCAGCAGTGACGGACAGACTCAATCTACGCAGTATTTT
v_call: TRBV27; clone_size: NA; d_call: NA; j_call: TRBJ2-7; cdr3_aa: CASSSRDNSYEQYF; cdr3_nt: TGTGCCAGCAGTTCCCGGGACAACTCCTACGAGCAGTACTTC
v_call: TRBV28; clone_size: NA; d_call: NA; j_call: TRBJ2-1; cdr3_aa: CASSFASYNEQFF; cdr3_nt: TGTGCCAGCAGTTTTGCTAGTTACAATGAGCAGTTCTTC
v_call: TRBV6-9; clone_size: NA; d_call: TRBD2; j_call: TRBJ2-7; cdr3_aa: CASSSGTSGYEQYF; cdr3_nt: TGTGCCAGCAGTTCCGGGACTAGCGGCTACGAGCAGTACTTC
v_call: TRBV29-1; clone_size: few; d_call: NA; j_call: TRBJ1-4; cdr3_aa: CSVGGERLNEKLFF; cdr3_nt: TGCAGCGTGGGGGGTGAGAGACTGAATGAAAAACTGTTTTTT
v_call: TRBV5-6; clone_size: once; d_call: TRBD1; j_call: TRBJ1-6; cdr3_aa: CASSRDRGYNSPLHF; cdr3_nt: TGTGCCAGCAGCAGGGACAGGGGCTATAATTCACCCCTCCACTTT
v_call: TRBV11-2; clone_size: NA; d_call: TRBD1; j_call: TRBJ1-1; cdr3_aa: CASSLGQGGTEAFF; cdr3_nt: TGTGCCAGCAGCTTAGGACAGGGAGGGACTGAAGCTTTCTTT
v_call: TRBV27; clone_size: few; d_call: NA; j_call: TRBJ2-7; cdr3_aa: CASSLALSSYEQYF; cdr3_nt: TGTGCCAGCAGCTTAGCGCTCAGTTCCTACGAGCAGTACTTC
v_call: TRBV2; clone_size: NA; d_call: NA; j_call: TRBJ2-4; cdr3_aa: CASRASSPNIQYF; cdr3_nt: TGTGCCAGCAGGGCTAGCAGCCCAAACATTCAGTACTTC
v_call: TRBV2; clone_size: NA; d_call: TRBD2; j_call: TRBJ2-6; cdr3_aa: CASSYPGLDSGANVLTF; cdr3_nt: TGTGCCAGCAGCTATCCGGGACTAGATTCTGGGGCCAACGTCCTGACTTTC
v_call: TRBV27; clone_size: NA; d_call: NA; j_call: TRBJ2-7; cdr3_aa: CASSWRGGEQYF; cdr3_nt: TGTGCCAGCAGTTGGCGGGGTGGCGAGCAGTACTTC
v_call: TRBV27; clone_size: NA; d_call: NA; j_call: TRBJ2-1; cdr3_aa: CASRLDGSSYNEQFF; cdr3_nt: TGTGCCAGCAGGCTCGACGGCAGCTCCTACAATGAGCAGTTCTTC
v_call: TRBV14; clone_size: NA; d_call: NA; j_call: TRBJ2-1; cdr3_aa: CASSQGGNEQFF; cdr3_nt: TGTGCCAGCAGCCAAGGTGGGAATGAGCAGTTCTTC
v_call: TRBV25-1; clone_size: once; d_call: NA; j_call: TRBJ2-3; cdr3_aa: CASRPPPHRVGGTDTQYF; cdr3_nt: TGTGCCAGCAGGCCCCCACCTCACAGGGTCGGGGGCACAGATACGCAGTATTTT
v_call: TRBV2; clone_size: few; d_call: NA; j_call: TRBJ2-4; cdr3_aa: CASSDVRVAKNIQYF; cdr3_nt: TGTGCCAGCAGTGATGTGAGGGTAGCCAAAAACATTCAGTACTTC
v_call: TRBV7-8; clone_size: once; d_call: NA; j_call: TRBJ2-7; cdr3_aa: CASSFTFQGIPYEQYF; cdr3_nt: TGTGCCAGCAGCTTTACCTTCCAGGGGATCCCCTACGAGCAGTACTTC
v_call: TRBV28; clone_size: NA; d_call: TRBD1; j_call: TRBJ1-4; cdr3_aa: CASSPRGQRVRELFF; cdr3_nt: TGTGCCAGCAGTCCCCGGGGACAGAGAGTGCGAGAACTGTTTTTT
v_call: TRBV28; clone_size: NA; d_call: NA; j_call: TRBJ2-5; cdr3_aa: CASSFNGRSGKTQYF; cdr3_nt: TGTGCCAGCAGTTTCAACGGGAGAAGCGGAAAGACCCAGTACTTC
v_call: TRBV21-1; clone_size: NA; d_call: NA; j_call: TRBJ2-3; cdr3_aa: CASSKVYGHGTDTQYF; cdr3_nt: TGTGCCAGCAGCAAAGTCTACGGACACGGCACAGATACGCAGTATTTT
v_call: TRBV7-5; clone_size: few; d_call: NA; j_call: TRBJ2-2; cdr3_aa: CASSTTGRDTGELFF; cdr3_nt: TGTGCCAGCAGTACGACGGGGAGGGATACCGGGGAGCTGTTTTTT
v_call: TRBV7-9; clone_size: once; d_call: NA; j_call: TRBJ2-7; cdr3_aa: CASSDSGGEAEQYF; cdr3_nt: TGTGCCAGCAGTGACAGTGGAGGGGAGGCCGAGCAGTACTTC
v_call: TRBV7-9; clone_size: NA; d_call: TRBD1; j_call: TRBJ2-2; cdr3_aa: CASSLGSGTDNTGELFF; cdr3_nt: TGTGCCAGCAGCTTAGGTTCCGGGACAGATAACACCGGGGAGCTGTTTTTT
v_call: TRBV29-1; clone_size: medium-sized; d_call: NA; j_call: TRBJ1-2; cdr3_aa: CSVEPWGNYGYTF; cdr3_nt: TGCAGCGTTGAGCCATGGGGAAACTATGGCTACACCTTC
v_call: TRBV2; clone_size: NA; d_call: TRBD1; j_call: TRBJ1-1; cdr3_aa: CASSGTGTGHGENEAFF; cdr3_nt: TGTGCCAGCAGTGGAACGGGGACAGGGCATGGGGAAAATGAAGCTTTCTTT